This T cell receptor (beta chain) was identified during a study of radiation and T cells in renal cell carcinoma. The overall study: Nephrectomy followed 15 Gy stereotactic body radiation by 4 weeks.

Comment on this clone: Its antigen is as yet unknown.

Sequencing was performed with immunoSEQ multiplex PCR; in TCRdb, only in-frame clones are kept and a portion is missing. This table has some 75,000 clones, 82% appearing once. Time point in this sample: blood 2 weeks post-SBRT. Described treatment: 15 Gy SBRT to primary tumor, nephrectomy 4 weeks later. The CDR3 contains 15 residues. Germline CDR1 ENHRY, CDR2 SYGVKD. Study outcomes and limitations: From baseline, blood top tumor clonotypes peaked at 2 weeks post-radiation.

The genes are TRBV10-3 and TRBJ2-1, with 7 nucleotides matching TRBD1. The sequenced sample was blood, obtained from a patient whose treatment included radiotherapy and nephrectomy. The sequence derives from a man between 60 and 75 years old with renal cell carcinoma. The CDR3 reads CATVDRDNEYNEQFF. CDR3 DNA sequence: TGTGCGACCGTCGACAGGGACAACGAATACAATGAGCAGTTCTTC.